The clone carrying this T cell receptor beta chain was seen a few times. The sample is drawn from a study of T-cell memory formation after mild COVID-19. Trimming removed 7 bases from V and 9 bases from J, with 19 bases in between. The length of the CDR3 is 14 residues. Germline V gene lookup returns CDR1 MNHGY and CDR2 SAAAGT. A single record per CDR3 protein comes from TCRdb applying MiXCR to the 5' RACE reads. The sample holds roughly 370,000 distinct CDR3 sequences, roughly 15% seen once. The chain has TRBV6-8 and TRBJ2-1, with unresolved D. Sequenced material: PBMCs or a T cell subset sorted from them (not recorded which). This sequence originates from a man aged 18 to 35 who had mild COVID-19 (a few samples of this study predate the infection). Cell type and time point are not known. The chain's CDR3 is CASIRKTFRREQFF. CDR3 bases: TGTGCCAGCATCCGGAAGACCTTTCGGCGTGAGCAGTTCTTC.